The entry below gives a single T cell receptor (beta chain) sequence along with its context. What it binds is unknown. This CDR3 is 13 amino acids long. Germline V lookup: CDR1 MNHEY, CDR2 SMNVEV (reference sequence). V lost 5 bases to trimming and J lost 9 bases, with 14 bases between them. TCRdb reprocessed the RT-PCR reads with MiXCR, giving one entry per CDR3 protein. The table has 150,000 or so distinct CDR3 sequences, about 11% seen once. The data belong to a study of response to subunit inactivated influenza vaccine. Study results and limitations: With each seasonal influenza vaccination, the authors suggested, few new T cells are recruited.

The input for sequencing was non-naive T cells sorted from PBMCs, taken more than 35 days after vaccination. This sequence was found in a man aged 45 to 65 who received an inactivated influenza vaccine. The gene calls are TRBV27 and TRBJ2-1, with a tentative D call TRBD2 (5 bases). The CDR3 reads CASSRSSRGEQFF. The CDR3, as DNA: TGTGCCAGCAGTCGATCGAGTCGGGGTGAGCAGTTCTTC.